This is a list of T cell receptor beta chains from one sample in a study of shared clonotypes between healthy human individuals. Using immunoSEQ multiplex PCR, the repertoire was profiled, and TCRdb retains in-frame clones only, with some absent. This table holds 2 million to 3 million clones, roughly 93% found once. Material: naive CD4+ T cells from PBMCs. The source of these receptors is a man younger than 30 in good health. Some clones in this sample may be carry-over from other donors' samples. Each CDR3 is given with its conserved first and last residue. A D gene is named only where the DNA matches it firmly. Expanded clones are given a class, and other clones once, few, many or no size at all.

clone size	J gene	D gene	V gene	CDR3 protein	CDR3 DNA
NA	TRBJ1-5	NA	TRBV6-5	CASRAGATGNQPQHF	TGTGCCAGCAGAGCAGGGGCCACGGGCAATCAGCCCCAGCATTTT
NA	TRBJ2-2	NA	TRBV10-3	CAISDTLGRENTGELFF	TGTGCCATCAGTGACACTCTTGGGCGGGAGAACACCGGGGAGCTGTTTTTT
NA	TRBJ2-7	TRBD2	TRBV7-2	CASSRRLAGDSYEQYF	TGTGCCAGCAGCAGAAGACTAGCGGGAGATTCCTACGAGCAGTACTTC
NA	TRBJ2-7	NA	TRBV7-2	CASSSGILPYEQYF	TGTGCCAGCAGCTCAGGGATCCTCCCTTACGAGCAGTACTTC
NA	TRBJ2-1	NA	TRBV6-1	CASTQYNEQFF	TGTGCCAGCACACAATACAATGAGCAGTTCTTC
NA	TRBJ2-3	NA	TRBV7-9	CASSLESGTAQYF	TGTGCCAGCAGCTTAGAGTCGGGAACGGCGCAGTATTTT
NA	TRBJ2-7	TRBD1	TRBV7-2	CASSGRQGTSPYF	TGTGCCAGCAGCGGCAGACAGGGGACCAGTCCGTACTTC
NA	TRBJ2-1	NA	TRBV30	CAWSHGLGDEQFF	TGTGCCTGGAGTCACGGACTGGGGGATGAGCAGTTCTTC
NA	TRBJ2-2	NA	TRBV7-8	CASSLGGNTGELFF	TGTGCCAGCAGCTTAGGGGGGAACACCGGGGAGCTGTTTTTT
NA	TRBJ2-1	NA	TRBV9	CASSVGVTEQFF	TGTGCCAGCAGCGTAGGGGTGACTGAGCAGTTCTTC
NA	TRBJ1-4	NA	TRBV6-5	CASSWKGVEKLFF	TGTGCCAGCAGTTGGAAAGGGGTTGAAAAACTGTTTTTT
NA	TRBJ1-4	NA	TRBV5-1	CASSSRSGAFNEKLFF	TGCGCCAGCAGTAGTAGGTCCGGGGCTTTTAATGAAAAACTGTTTTTT
NA	TRBJ2-7	TRBD2	TRBV5-1	CASSFSGRNYEQYF	TGCGCCAGCAGTTTTAGCGGGAGAAACTACGAGCAGTACTTC
NA	TRBJ1-1	NA	TRBV30	CAWSGKRGGIGTEAFF	TGTGCCTGGAGTGGAAAACGGGGGGGAATAGGCACTGAAGCTTTCTTT
NA	TRBJ2-7	TRBD1	TRBV10-1	CASGPSGQGPYEQYF	TGCGCCAGCGGCCCTTCAGGACAGGGCCCCTACGAGCAGTACTTC
NA	TRBJ1-1	NA	TRBV27	CASSYRDGLMNTEAFF	TGTGCCAGCAGTTACCGGGACGGTCTCATGAACACTGAAGCTTTCTTT
few	TRBJ1-3	NA	TRBV2	CASSIGTAGNTIYF	TGTGCCAGCAGTATTGGGACGGCTGGAAACACCATATATTTT
NA	TRBJ2-2	TRBD1	TRBV5-1	CASRQGSGTGELFF	TGCGCCAGCAGACAGGGGTCGGGCACCGGGGAGCTGTTTTTT
NA	TRBJ2-3	NA	TRBV18	CASSPLDSPDGDTQYF	TGTGCCAGCTCACCGCTGGATAGTCCGGACGGAGATACGCAGTATTTT
NA	TRBJ2-5	TRBD1	TRBV2	CAGSPGTVHQETQYF	TGTGCCGGCTCCCCCGGGACAGTTCACCAAGAGACCCAGTACTTC
once	TRBJ1-2	NA	TRBV10-3	CAISESLGPFLGGYTF	TGTGCCATCAGTGAGTCGCTAGGGCCCTTTCTCGGAGGCTACACCTTC
NA	TRBJ2-7	TRBD2	TRBV7-2	CASSLATGTSTPYEQYF	TGTGCCAGCAGCTTAGCAACCGGGACTAGTACTCCCTACGAGCAGTACTTC
NA	TRBJ1-5	NA	TRBV25-1	CASSGNRPQGPQHF	TGTGCCAGCAGTGGAAACCGGCCTCAAGGGCCCCAGCATTTT
NA	TRBJ2-2	NA	TRBV7-6	CASSLALYTGELFF	TGTGCCAGCAGCTTAGCGTTGTACACCGGGGAGCTGTTTTTT
NA	TRBJ2-2	NA	TRBV5-4	CASSVTVYTSGAGELFF	TGTGCCAGCAGCGTCACAGTATATACGTCTGGGGCCGGGGAGCTGTTTTTT
NA	TRBJ2-7	TRBD1	TRBV5-1	CASSLGTGGIYEQYF	TGCGCCAGCAGCTTAGGGACAGGGGGCATCTACGAGCAGTACTTC
NA	TRBJ2-1	NA	TRBV28	CASSPPSGSPDGNEQFF	TGTGCCAGCAGTCCACCCTCAGGTTCGCCTGATGGCAATGAGCAGTTCTTC
NA	TRBJ2-1	NA	TRBV5-1	CASSETGTYNEQFF	TGCGCCAGCAGCGAGACAGGCACCTACAATGAGCAGTTCTTC
NA	TRBJ1-2	NA	TRBV18	CASSPRGGEAYGYTF	TGTGCCAGCTCACCACGGGGGGGTGAGGCCTATGGCTACACCTTC
NA	TRBJ2-5	NA	TRBV25-1	CASSESAGYQETQYF	TGTGCCAGCAGTGAATCAGCCGGATACCAAGAGACCCAGTACTTC
once	TRBJ1-1	NA	TRBV5-1	CASTTDSPGRTEAFF	TGCGCCAGCACCACGGACAGCCCTGGGAGGACTGAAGCTTTCTTT
NA	TRBJ2-1	NA	TRBV5-6	CASSLWGRSSYNEQFF	TGTGCCAGCAGCTTATGGGGCAGGTCCTCCTACAATGAGCAGTTCTTC
NA	TRBJ2-7	NA	TRBV11-2	CASSLERGVDEQYF	TGTGCCAGCAGCTTAGAACGGGGTGTGGACGAGCAGTACTTC
NA	TRBJ1-3	NA	TRBV19	CASSIDGSSGNTIYF	TGTGCCAGTAGTATAGACGGAAGCTCTGGAAACACCATATATTTT
NA	TRBJ2-4	NA	TRBV9	CASSVVGSWGGNIQYF	TGTGCCAGCAGCGTAGTAGGGTCTTGGGGCGGGAACATTCAGTACTTC
NA	TRBJ1-2	TRBD1	TRBV6-6	CASRDGQGARGYTF	TGTGCCAGCCGGGACGGACAGGGGGCTCGGGGCTACACCTTC
NA	TRBJ2-3	TRBD1	TRBV5-1	CASSPGQGRTDTQYF	TGCGCCAGCAGCCCGGGACAGGGTAGAACAGATACGCAGTATTTT
NA	TRBJ2-1	NA	TRBV27	CASSLWGGAGYNEQFF	TGTGCCAGCAGTTTATGGGGCGGGGCAGGTTACAATGAGCAGTTCTTC
once	TRBJ1-2	NA	TRBV28	CASARGEGYGYTF	TGTGCCAGCGCGAGGGGTGAGGGCTATGGCTACACCTTC
NA	TRBJ2-3	NA	TRBV11-2	CASSHPGERVYTDTQYF	TGTGCCAGCAGCCACCCGGGCGAGCGGGTCTACACAGATACGCAGTATTTT